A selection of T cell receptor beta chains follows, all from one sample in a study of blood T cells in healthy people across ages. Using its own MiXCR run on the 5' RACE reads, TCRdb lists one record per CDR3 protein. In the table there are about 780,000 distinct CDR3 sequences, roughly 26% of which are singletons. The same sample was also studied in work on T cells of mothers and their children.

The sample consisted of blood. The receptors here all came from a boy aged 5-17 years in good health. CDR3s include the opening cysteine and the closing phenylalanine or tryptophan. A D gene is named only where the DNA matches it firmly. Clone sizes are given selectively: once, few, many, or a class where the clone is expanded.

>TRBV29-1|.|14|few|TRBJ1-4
TGCAGCGTTGAAGAGCGATTGGGGGATGAAAAACTGTTTTTT
CSVEERLGDEKLFF
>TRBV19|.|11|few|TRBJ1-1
TGTGCCAGTAGATCACCGGGACAAGCTTTCTTT
CASRSPGQAFF
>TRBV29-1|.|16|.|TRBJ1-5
TGCAGCGTGACGATACAGGGAGAGGCAAGCAATCAGCCCCAGCATTTT
CSVTIQGEASNQPQHF
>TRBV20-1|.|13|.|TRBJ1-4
TGCAGTGCTAGAGATCCAGGGAATGAAAAACTGTTTTTT
CSARDPGNEKLFF
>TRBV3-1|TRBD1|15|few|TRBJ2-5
TGTGCCAGCAGCCAAGATGACAGGGGGTCGGAGACCCAGTACTTC
CASSQDDRGSETQYF
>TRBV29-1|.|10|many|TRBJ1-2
TGCAGCGTTGATGGGGGTGGCTACACCTTC
CSVDGGGYTF
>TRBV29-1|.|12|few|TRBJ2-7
TGCAGCGTTCTGGACCGGTCTTACGAGCAGTACTTC
CSVLDRSYEQYF
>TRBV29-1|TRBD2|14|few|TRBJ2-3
TGCAGCGTGGCCGGTCTAGCGGGTACAGATACGCAGTATTTT
CSVAGLAGTDTQYF
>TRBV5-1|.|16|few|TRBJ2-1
TGCGCCAGCAGCTTTTGGGGAGCGAGCTCCTACAATGAGCAGTTCTTC
CASSFWGASSYNEQFF
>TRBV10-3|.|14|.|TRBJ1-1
TGTGCCATCAGTGTCTGGGGGATGAACACTGAAGCTTTCTTT
CAISVWGMNTEAFF
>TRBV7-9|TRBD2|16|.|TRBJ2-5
TGTGCCAGCAGCCCGCCCGGACTAGACCTAAACGAGACCCAGTACTTC
CASSPPGLDLNETQYF
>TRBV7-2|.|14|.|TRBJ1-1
TGTGCCAGCAGATCCTCCAGCCAACTTACTGAAGCTTTCTTT
CASRSSSQLTEAFF
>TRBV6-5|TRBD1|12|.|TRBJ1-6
TGTGCCAGCAGCGCGGACAGGGAAACCCTCCACTTT
CASSADRETLHF
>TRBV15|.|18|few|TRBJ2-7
TGTGCCACCAGCAGAGATAAAGGACAAGGGCGGATCTCCTACGAGCAGTACTTC
CATSRDKGQGRISYEQYF
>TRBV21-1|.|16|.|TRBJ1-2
TGTGCCAGCAGCAAAGAATTGGGAATGGGGCTTTATGGCTACACCTTC
CASSKELGMGLYGYTF
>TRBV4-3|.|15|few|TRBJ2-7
TGCGCCAGCAGCCAAGGGCCCTCCCTTACTTACGAGCAGTACTTC
CASSQGPSLTYEQYF
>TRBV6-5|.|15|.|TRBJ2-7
TGTGCCAGCAGTTCCCTATTGGACCGAGGCTACGAGCAGTACTTC
CASSSLLDRGYEQYF
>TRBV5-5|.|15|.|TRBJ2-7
TGCGCCAGCAGCTTGGAGGGGGACGGATCCTACGAGCAGTACTTC
CASSLEGDGSYEQYF
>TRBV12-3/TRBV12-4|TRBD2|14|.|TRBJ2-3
TGTGCCAGCAACCTAGCGGGGCGCACAGATACGCAGTATTTT
CASNLAGRTDTQYF
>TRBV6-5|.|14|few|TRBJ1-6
TGTGCCAGCTCAACTCAGGTCTTCGATTCACCCCTCCACTTT
CASSTQVFDSPLHF
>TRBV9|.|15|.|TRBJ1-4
TGTGCCAGCAGCGACCCCGGGACGGAGAATGAAAAACTGTTTTTT
CASSDPGTENEKLFF
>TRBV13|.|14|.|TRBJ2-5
TGTGCCAGCAGCCCCCGAACCCCAATGGGGACCCAGTACTTC
CASSPRTPMGTQYF
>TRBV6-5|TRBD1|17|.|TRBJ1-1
TGTGCCAGCAGTTACTCCGGGACAGGGGGCAAGAGGACTGAAGCTTTCTTT
CASSYSGTGGKRTEAFF
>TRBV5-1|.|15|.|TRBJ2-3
TGCGCCAGCAGCTTGTCCGGACAGTTCACGGATACGCAGTATTTT
CASSLSGQFTDTQYF
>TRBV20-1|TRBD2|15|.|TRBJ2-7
TGCAGTGCCCGAAGGGTGAGCGGGGGGGCCTACGAGCAGTACTTC
CSARRVSGGAYEQYF